This TCR beta chain is from a study of cytomegalovirus exposure and HLA in healthy donors. PCR employed 60 Vbeta and 13 Jbeta primers. Only in-frame clones appear in the TCRdb table, and some are missing; sequencing was by immunoSEQ multiplex PCR. The data show some 190,000 clones, about 77% seen once. This TCR came from a woman aged 25 to 45 in good health and CMV-seropositive. The sample was PBMCs.

CDR3 DNA sequence: TGTGCCAGCAGCTCAGGACAGGGTCTGGGTTACGAGCAGTACTTC. This translates into CASSSGQGLGYEQYF. V is TRBV7-8 and J is TRBJ2-7; 8 bases line up with TRBD1. The germline gives CDR1 SGHVS, CDR2 FQNEAQ. The CDR3 spans 15 residues. Trimming at V came to 4 bases and at J to 4 bases, leaving 9 bases not matched to a gene.